This T cell receptor (beta chain) was documented in a study of radiotherapy plus CTLA-4 blockade in lung cancer. Between the trimmed V and J ends, which lost 2 bases and 0 bases, there was a span of 7 bases. The CDR3 is 15 amino acids. Germline lookup yields CDR1 MNHEY and CDR2 SMNVEV (reference sequence). Repertoires were generated with immunoSEQ multiplex PCR, while TCRdb's copy carries only in-frame clones and drops some. The sample contains 55,000 to 65,000 clones, roughly four fifths of which appear only once. The sequencing used peripheral blood, collected from a patient treated with radiotherapy plus ipilimumab. The chain employs TRBV27 and TRBJ1-4; no firm D call. This TCR was sampled from a human donor with non-small cell lung cancer who had a complete response to radiotherapy plus ipilimumab. The DNA of the CDR3 is TGTGCCAGCAGTTTACGGCGGGCAACTAATGAAAAACTGTTTTTT. Its translation is CASSLRRATNEKLFF.